This T cell receptor beta chain originates from a study of control samples from healthy donors and cancer patients (TCRdb year 2020). Points on this clone: Its specific antigen is unknown. There are no base qualities to consult, and no much larger clone falls within one base.

Library preparation used the immunoSEQ multiplex PCR assay. TCRdb obtained this table from immuneACCESS and retained in-frame rearrangements with V and J assigned. These tables miss some clones; where compared with another copy, unresolved V genes account for less than half of the shortfall, and the remainder is unexplained. The sample table shows about 69,000 clones, and approximately 88% are seen once. 2.5% to 3% of the sample lies in the top ten. The germline V gene specifies MNHNS as CDR1 and SASEGT as CDR2. The CDR3 holds 18 amino acids from the cysteine to the phenylalanine. Only the CDR3 region is kept as DNA, spanning 54 bases read in frame from base 1. At the junction V is shortened by 4 bases and J by 2 bases; bases outside the gene matches: 11.

The material sequenced was PBMCs. This receptor was identified in a woman aged 45-60 years with lung cancer. This chain joins TRBV6-1 to TRBJ2-2; TRBD1 fits 9 bases in the junction. DNA sequence: TGTGCCAGCAGTGCTACAGGGGGCGGACCCCCTAACACCGGGGAGCTGTTTTTT. The encoded protein is CASSATGGGPPNTGELFF.